The 9 T cell receptor beta chains presented below share a single source sample, sequenced in a study of blood T cell repertoires in COVID-19. Generated by immunoSEQ multiplex PCR, the TCRdb table keeps only in-frame clones and is missing some. The table lists under 300,000 clones, approximately 90% of them singletons, with less than 2.5% in the top ten. Sequenced: PBMCs or T cells enriched from blood (not recorded which). These receptors originate from a woman younger than 30 who had recovered from COVID-19.

Notes on this clone: The sample holds other DNA sequences that translate to the same CDR3. The chain carries TRBV18 and TRBJ1-5; 9 nucleotides align to TRBD1. There are 14 residues in the CDR3. The V gene end was trimmed by 3 bases and the J gene end by 4 bases; junction bases not matched to a gene: 1. Germline assignment: CDR1 KGHSH and CDR2 LQKENI. The CDR3: CASSPGTGNQPQHF. The CDR3 DNA is TGTGCCAGCTCACCCGGGACAGGGAATCAGCCCCAGCATTTT.

The V call is TRBV27, the J call TRBJ2-5; D remains ambiguous. The ends were cut back, 0 bases at V and 1 base at J, with 12 bases in the middle. Germline V lookup: CDR1 MNHEY, CDR2 SMNVEV (reference sequence). This CDR3 is 16 amino acids long. The CDR3 DNA sequence: TGTGCCAGCAGTTTATCGCCAGCGTTATTCCAAGAGACCCAGTACTTC. It codes for CASSLSPALFQETQYF.

The rearrangement uses TRBV7-8 and TRBJ2-1; 7 nucleotides agree with TRBD2. There are 18 residues in the CDR3. The germline CDR1 and CDR2 sequences are SGHVS and FQNEAQ. V was clipped by 2 bases and J by 2 bases; unmatched bases: 12. The CDR3 DNA sequence: TGTGCCAGCAGCTTATTCTTCGATGGCGGGAGCACCTACAATGAGCAGTTCTTC. This gives the protein CASSLFFDGGSTYNEQFF.

The V call is TRBV7-2, the J call TRBJ1-2; D possibly corresponds to TRBD1 (6 bases). CDR1 is SGHTA, CDR2 FQGNSA, per germline. Trimming stripped 4 bases from V and 5 bases from J, with 11 bases between. The CDR3 runs to 13 residues. The CDR3 is CASSSGRGYGYTF. DNA of the CDR3: TGTGCCAGCAGCTCGGGCAGGGGATATGGCTACACCTTC.

The chain couples TRBV15 to TRBJ1-2; weak D call: TRBD1 (6 bases). Germline-derived CDR1 and CDR2 are LNHNV and YYDKDF (reference sequence). Trimming took 6 bases from V and 4 from J, leaving 9 bases between them. CDR3 length: 12 residues. The CDR3 sequence: CATSGGAYGYTF. In DNA, the CDR3 is TGTGCCACCAGTGGGGGGGCCTATGGCTACACCTTC.

The J gene is TRBJ2-2, the V gene TRBV2; a weak D match, TRBD2 (6 bases). There are 15 residues in the CDR3. CDR1 and CDR2 (germline): SNHLY, FYNNEI. V was cut by 4 bases and J by 6 bases, with 15 bases left in between. CDR3 amino acids: CASSVDYTGAGELFF. DNA for the CDR3: TGTGCCAGCAGTGTGGACTATACAGGAGCCGGGGAGCTGTTTTTT.

This sequence joins TRBV7-2 and TRBJ2-5, with D possibly matching TRBD1 (7 bases). The CDR3 covers 13 residues. V was trimmed by 4 bases and J by 5 bases, leaving 11 bases between them. Germline V gene lookup returns CDR1 SGHTA and CDR2 FQGNSA. The CDR3 DNA sequence: TGTGCCAGCAGCTCCCAGGGGGGCGAGACCCAGTACTTC. Protein sequence: CASSSQGGETQYF.

This clone was picked up one time. The genes are TRBV4-1 and TRBJ1-2; 10 nucleotides agree with TRBD1. Trimming took 3 bases from V and 6 from J; bases not matched to a gene: 7. CDR1 and CDR2 (germline): MGHRA, YSYEKL. This CDR3 has 15 residues. CDR3 region: CASSHEFGTGDGYTF. The CDR3 coding sequence is TGCGCCAGCAGCCATGAATTCGGGACAGGGGATGGCTACACCTTC.

The chain recombines TRBV7-2 with TRBJ2-7, with D perhaps matching TRBD1 (5 bases). The ends were cut back, 1 base at V and 0 bases at J, with 10 bases in the middle. Germline V lookup: CDR1 SGHTA, CDR2 FQGNSA. The CDR3 contains 15 residues. CDR3 in amino acids: CASSLGQGSSYEQYF. In DNA form, the CDR3 reads TGTGCCAGCAGCTTAGGCCAGGGATCCTCCTACGAGCAGTACTTC.